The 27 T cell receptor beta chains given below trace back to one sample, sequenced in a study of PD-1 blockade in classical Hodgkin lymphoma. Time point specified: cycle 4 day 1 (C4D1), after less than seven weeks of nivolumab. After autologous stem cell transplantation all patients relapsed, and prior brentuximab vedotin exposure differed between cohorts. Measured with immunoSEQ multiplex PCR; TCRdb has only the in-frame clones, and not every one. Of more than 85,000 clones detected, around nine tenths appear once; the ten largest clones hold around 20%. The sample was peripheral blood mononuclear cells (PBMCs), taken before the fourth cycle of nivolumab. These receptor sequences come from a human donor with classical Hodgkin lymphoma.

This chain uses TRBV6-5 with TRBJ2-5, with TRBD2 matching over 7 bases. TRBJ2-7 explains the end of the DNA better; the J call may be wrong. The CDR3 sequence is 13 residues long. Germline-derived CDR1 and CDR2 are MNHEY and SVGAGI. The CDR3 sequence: CASSPGRIYEQYF. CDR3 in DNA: TGTGCCAGCAGCCCCGGGAGGATATACGAGCAGTACTTC.

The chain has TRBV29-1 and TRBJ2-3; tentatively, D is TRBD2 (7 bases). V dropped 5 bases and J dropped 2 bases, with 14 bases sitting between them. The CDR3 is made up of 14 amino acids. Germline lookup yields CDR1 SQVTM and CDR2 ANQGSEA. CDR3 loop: CSVRRGQDTDTQYF. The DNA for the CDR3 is TGCAGCGTTAGGCGGGGGCAGGACACAGATACGCAGTATTTT.

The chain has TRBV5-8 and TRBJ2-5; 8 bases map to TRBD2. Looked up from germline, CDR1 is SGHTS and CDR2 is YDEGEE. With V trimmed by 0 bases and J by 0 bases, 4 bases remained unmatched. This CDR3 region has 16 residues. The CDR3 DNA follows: TGTGCCAGCAGCTTGGTAGGCGGGAGGTACCAAGAGACCCAGTACTTC. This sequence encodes CASSLVGGRYQETQYF.

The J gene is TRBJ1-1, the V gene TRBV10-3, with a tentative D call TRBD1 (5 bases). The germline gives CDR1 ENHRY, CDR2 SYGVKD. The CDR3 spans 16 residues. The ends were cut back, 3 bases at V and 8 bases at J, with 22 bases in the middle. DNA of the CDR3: TGTGCCATCAGTGACTCAAAGGTGGCAGGGAGATCAGAAGCTTTCTTT. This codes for CAISDSKVAGRSEAFF.

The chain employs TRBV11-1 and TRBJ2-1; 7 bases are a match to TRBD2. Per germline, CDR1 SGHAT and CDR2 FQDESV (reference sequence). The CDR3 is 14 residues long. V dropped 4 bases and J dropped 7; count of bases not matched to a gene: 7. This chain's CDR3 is CASSYTGTNNEQFF. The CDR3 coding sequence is TGTGCCAGCAGCTACACCGGGACTAATAATGAGCAGTTCTTC. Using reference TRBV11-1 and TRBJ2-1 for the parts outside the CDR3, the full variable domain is EAEVAQSPRYKITEKSQAVAFWCDPISGHATLYWYRQILGQGPELLVQFQDESVVDDSQLPKDRFSAERLKGVDSTLKIQPAELGDSAMYLCASSYTGTNNEQFFGPGTRLTVL.

CDR3 coding DNA: TGTGCCAGCAGTGGACTCGAGCAGTACTTC. Protein: CASSGLEQYF. This chain links TRBV13 with TRBJ2-7, with D possibly being TRBD2 (5 bases). Germline CDR1 PRHDT, CDR2 FYEKMQ (reference sequence). The CDR3 covers 10 residues. Trimming pared 6 bases from V and 6 bases from J, leaving 6 bases between.

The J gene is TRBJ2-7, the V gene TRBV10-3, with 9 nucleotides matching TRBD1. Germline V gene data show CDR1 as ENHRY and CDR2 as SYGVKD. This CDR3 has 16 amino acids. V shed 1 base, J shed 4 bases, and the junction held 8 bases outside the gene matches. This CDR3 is CAISELRGDRAYEQYF. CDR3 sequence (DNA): TGTGCCATCAGTGAGTTAAGGGGGGACAGGGCTTACGAGCAGTACTTC.

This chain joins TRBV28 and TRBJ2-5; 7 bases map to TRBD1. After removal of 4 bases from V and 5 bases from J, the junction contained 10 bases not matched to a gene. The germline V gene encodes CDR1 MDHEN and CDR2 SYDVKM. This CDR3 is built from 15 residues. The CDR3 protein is CASSYLQGTRETQYF. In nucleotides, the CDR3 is TGTGCCAGCAGTTACTTACAGGGGACACGGGAGACCCAGTACTTC.

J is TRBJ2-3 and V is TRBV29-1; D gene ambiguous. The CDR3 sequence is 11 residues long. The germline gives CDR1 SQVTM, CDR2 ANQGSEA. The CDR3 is CTALGEDTQYF. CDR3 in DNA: TGCACCGCCCTTGGGGAAGATACGCAGTATTTT.

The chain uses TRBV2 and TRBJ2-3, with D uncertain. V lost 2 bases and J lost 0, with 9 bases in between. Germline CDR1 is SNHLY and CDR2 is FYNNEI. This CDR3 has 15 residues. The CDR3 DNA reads TGTGCCAGCAGTGAATACGGGTTTAGCACAGATACGCAGTATTTT. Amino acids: CASSEYGFSTDTQYF. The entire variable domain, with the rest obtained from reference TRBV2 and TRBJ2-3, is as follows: EPEVTQTPSHQVTQMGQEVILRCVPISNHLYFYWYRQILGQKVEFLVSFYNNEISEKSEIFDDQFSVERPDGSNFTLKIRSTKLEDSAMYFCASSEYGFSTDTQYFGPGTRLTVL.

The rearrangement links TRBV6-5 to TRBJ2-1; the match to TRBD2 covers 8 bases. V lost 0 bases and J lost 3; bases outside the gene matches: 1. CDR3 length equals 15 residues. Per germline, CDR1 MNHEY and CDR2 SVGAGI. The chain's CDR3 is CASSYSRGDYNEQFF. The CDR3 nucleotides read TGTGCCAGCAGTTACTCGCGGGGGGACTACAATGAGCAGTTCTTC.

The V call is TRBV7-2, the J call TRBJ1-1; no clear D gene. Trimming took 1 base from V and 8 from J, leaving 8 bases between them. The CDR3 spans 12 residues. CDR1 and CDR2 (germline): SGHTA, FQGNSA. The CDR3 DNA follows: TGTGCCAGCAGCTTAGAGGCCTTAGAAGCTTTCTTT. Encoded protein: CASSLEALEAFF.

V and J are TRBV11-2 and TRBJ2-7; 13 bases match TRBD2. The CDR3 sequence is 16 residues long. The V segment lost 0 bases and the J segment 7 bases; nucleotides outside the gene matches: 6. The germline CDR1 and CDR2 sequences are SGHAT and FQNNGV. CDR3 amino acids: CASSLDGLAGVLEQYF. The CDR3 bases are TGTGCCAGCAGCTTAGATGGACTAGCGGGAGTGCTTGAGCAGTACTTC.

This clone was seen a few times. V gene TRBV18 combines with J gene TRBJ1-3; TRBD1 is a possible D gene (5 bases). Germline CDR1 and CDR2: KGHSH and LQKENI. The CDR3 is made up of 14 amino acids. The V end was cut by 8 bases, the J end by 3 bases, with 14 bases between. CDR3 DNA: TGTGCCAGCACCGGGGGGACCGGTGGAAACACCATATATTTT. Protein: CASTGGTGGNTIYF.

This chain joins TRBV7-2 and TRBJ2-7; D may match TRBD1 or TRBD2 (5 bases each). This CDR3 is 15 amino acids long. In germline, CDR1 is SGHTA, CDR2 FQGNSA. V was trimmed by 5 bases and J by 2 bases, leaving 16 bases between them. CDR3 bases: TGTGCCAGCAGCCCCGACAGCGGCGCGGCCTACGAGCAGTACTTC. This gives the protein CASSPDSGAAYEQYF.

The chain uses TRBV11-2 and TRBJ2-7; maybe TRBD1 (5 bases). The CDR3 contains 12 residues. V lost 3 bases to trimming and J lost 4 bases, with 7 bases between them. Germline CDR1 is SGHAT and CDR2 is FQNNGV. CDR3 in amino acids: CASSFAGYEQYF. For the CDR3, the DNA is TGTGCCAGCAGCTTTGCAGGGTACGAGCAGTACTTC.

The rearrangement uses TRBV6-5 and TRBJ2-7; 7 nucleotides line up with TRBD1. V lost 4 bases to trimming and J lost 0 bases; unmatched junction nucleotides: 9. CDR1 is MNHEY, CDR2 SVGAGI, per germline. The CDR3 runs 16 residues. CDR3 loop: CASSSARDSGSYEQYF. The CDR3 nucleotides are TGTGCCAGCAGTTCAGCGAGGGACAGTGGCTCCTACGAGCAGTACTTC.

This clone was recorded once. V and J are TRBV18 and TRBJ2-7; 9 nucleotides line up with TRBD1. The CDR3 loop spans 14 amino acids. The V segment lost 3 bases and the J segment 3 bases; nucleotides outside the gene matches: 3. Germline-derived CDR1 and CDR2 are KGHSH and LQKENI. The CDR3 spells CASSPLDRGYEQYF. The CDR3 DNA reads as TGTGCCAGCTCACCCTTGGACAGGGGCTACGAGCAGTACTTC.

As DNA, the CDR3 is TGTGCCAGCTCACCTTTTGGGTCCTACTCCGGGGAGCTGTTTTTT. This encodes CASSPFGSYSGELFF. The V gene is TRBV18, the J gene TRBJ2-2; D ambiguous. Trimming removed 3 bases at V and 6 bases at J, with 14 bases between. The CDR3 sequence is 15 residues long. Looked up from germline, CDR1 is KGHSH and CDR2 is LQKENI.

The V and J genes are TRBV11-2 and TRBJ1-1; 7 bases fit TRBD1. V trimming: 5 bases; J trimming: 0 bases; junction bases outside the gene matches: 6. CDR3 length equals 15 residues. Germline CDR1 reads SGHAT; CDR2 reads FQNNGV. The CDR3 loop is CASSIRTGMNTEAFF. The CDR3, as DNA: TGTGCCAGCAGCATTCGGACAGGAATGAACACTGAAGCTTTCTTT. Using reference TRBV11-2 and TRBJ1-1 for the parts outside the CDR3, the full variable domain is EAGVAQSPRYKIIEKRQSVAFWCNPISGHATLYWYQQILGQGPKLLIQFQNNGVVDDSQLPKDRFSAERLKGVDSTLKIQPAKLEDSAVYLCASSIRTGMNTEAFFGQGTRLTVV.

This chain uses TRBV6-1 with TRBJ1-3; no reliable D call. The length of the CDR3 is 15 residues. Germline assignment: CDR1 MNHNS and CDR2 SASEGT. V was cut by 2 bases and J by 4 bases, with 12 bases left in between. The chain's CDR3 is CASSEKWEAGNTIYF. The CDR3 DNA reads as TGTGCCAGCAGTGAAAAATGGGAAGCGGGAAACACCATATATTTT.

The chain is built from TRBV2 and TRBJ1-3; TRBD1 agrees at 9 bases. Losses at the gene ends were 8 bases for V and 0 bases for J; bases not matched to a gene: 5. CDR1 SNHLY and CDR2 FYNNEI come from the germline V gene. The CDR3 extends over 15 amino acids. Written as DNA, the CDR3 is TGTGCCAGCCGGACAGGGGTTTTCTCTGGAAACACCATATATTTT. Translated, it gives CASRTGVFSGNTIYF.

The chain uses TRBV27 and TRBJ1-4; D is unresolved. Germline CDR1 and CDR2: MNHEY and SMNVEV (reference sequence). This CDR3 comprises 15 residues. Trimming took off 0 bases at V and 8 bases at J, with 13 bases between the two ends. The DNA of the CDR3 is TGTGCCAGCAGTTTATCGACCGGCGAATGGGAAAAACTGTTTTTT. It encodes CASSLSTGEWEKLFF.

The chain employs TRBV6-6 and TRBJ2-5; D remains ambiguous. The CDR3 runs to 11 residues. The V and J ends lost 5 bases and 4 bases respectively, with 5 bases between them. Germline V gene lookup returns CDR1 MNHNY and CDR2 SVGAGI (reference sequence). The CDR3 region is CASSMIETQYF. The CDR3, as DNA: TGTGCCAGCAGTATGATAGAGACCCAGTACTTC.

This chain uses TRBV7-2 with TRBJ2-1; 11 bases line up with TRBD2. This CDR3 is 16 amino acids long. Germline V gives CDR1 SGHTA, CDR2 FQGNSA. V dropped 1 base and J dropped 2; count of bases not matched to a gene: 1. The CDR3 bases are TGTGCCAGCAGCTTAGGACTAGCGGGACCCTACAATGAGCAGTTCTTC. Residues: CASSLGLAGPYNEQFF.

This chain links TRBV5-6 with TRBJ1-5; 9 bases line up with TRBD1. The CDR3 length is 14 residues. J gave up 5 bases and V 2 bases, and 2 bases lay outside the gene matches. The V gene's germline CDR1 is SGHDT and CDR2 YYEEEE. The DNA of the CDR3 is TGTGCCAGCAGCTTTGGGGACAGGGATCAGCCCCAGCATTTT. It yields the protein CASSFGDRDQPQHF.

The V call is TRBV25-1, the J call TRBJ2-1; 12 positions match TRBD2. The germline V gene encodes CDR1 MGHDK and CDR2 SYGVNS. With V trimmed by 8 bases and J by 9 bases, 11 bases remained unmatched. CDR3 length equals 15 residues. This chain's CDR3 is CASHGTSGPQSEQFF. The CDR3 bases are TGTGCCAGCCATGGGACTAGCGGGCCGCAAAGTGAGCAGTTCTTC.